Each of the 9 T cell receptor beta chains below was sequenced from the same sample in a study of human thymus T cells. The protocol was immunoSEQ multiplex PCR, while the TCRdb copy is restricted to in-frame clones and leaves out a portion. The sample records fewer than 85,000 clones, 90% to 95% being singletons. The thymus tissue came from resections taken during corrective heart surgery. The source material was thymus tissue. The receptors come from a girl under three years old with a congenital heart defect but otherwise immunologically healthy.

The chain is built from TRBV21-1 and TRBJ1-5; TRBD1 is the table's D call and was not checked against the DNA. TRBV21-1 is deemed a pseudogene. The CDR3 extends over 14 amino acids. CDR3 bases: TGTGCCAGCAGCAAAGGACAGGGCAATCAGCCCCAGCATTTT. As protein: CASSKGQGNQPQHF.

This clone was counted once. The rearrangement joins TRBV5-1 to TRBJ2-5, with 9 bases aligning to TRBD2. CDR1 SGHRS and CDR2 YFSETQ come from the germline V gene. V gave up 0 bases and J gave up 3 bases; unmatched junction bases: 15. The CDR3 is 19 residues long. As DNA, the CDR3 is TGCGCCAGCAGCTTGGAAGCCGATAGCGGGAGACCCGAGGAAGAGACCCAGTACTTC. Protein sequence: CASSLEADSGRPEEETQYF.

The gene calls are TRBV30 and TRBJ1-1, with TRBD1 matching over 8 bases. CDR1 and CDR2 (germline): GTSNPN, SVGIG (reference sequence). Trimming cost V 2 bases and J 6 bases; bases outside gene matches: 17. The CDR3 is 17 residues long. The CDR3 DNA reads TGTGCCTGGAGTATGCGGGGGCCCCCGGGACAGGAGGCTGAAGCTTTCTTT. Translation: CAWSMRGPPGQEAEAFF.

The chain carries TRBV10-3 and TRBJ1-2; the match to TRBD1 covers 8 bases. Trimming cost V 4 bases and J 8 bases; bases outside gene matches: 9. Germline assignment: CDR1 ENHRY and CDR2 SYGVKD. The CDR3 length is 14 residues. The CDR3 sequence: CAISGGQGWKGYTF. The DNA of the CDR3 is TGTGCCATCAGTGGCGGACAGGGTTGGAAAGGCTACACCTTC.

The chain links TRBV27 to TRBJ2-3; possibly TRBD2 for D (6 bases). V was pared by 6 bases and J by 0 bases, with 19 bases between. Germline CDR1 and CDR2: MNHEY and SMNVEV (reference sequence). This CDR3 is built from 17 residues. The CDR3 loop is CASRLLGRRGSTDTQYF. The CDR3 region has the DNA TGTGCCAGCAGACTCCTGGGACGACGGGGGAGCACAGATACGCAGTATTTT.

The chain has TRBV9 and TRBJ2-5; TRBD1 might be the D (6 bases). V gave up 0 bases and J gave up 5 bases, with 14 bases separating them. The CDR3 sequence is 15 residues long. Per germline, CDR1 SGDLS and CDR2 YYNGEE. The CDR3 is CASSVAWGRGETQYF. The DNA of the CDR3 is TGTGCCAGCAGCGTAGCTTGGGGTAGGGGGGAGACCCAGTACTTC.

The CDR3: CASSIGTVSNQPQHF. DNA for the CDR3: TGTGCCAGCAGCATCGGGACGGTTAGCAATCAGCCCCAGCATTTT. This chain uses TRBV11-2 with TRBJ1-5; TRBD1 is a possible D gene (5 bases). Looked up from germline, CDR1 is SGHAT and CDR2 is FQNNGV. V lost 5 bases and J 0 bases, leaving 11 bases between the germline ends. The CDR3 has 15 residues.

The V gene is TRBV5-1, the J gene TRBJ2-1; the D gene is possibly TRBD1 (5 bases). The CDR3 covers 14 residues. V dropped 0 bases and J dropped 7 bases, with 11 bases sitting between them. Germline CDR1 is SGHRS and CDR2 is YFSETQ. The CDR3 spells CASSLEGPPNEQFF. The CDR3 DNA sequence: TGCGCCAGCAGCTTGGAGGGGCCTCCGAATGAGCAGTTCTTC.

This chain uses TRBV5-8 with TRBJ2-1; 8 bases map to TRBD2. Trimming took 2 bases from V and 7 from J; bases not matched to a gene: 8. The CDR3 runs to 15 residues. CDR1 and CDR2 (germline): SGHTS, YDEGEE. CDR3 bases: TGTGCCAGCAGCTTAGCGGGAGTGGTGGGGAATGAGCAGTTCTTC. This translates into CASSLAGVVGNEQFF.